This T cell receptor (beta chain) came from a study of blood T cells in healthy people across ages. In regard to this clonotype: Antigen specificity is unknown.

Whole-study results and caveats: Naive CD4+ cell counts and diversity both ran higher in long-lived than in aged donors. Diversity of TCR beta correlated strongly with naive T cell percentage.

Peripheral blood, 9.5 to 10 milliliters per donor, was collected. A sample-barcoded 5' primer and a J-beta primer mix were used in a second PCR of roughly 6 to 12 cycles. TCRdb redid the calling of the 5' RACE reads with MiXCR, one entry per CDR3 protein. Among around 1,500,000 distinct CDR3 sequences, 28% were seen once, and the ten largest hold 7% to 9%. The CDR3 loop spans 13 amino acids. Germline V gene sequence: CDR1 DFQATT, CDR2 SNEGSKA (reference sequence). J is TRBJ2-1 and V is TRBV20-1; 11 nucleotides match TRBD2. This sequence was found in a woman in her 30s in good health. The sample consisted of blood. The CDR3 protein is CNVPGLADNEQFF. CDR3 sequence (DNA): TGCAATGTTCCGGGACTAGCGGACAATGAGCAGTTCTTC.